The 9 T cell receptor beta chains below were found in one sample sequenced in a study of blood T cells in healthy people across ages. The authors ran a second PCR of about 6 to 11 cycles using a sample-barcoded 5' primer and a J-beta primer mix. TCRdb reprocessed the 5' RACE reads with MiXCR, giving one entry per CDR3 protein. This table holds 850,000 to 1,000,000 distinct CDR3 sequences, just over 50% found once. Sample: blood. These receptors were taken from a woman aged 55-69 years in good health.

This chain uses TRBV5-5 with TRBJ2-7; 10 nucleotides agree with TRBD2. From germline, CDR1 is SGHKS and CDR2 YYEKEE (reference sequence). The ends lost 6 bases at V and 6 bases at J; junction bases unmatched: 3. This CDR3 has 12 amino acids. DNA for the CDR3: TGTGCCAGCACAATAGCGGGAGGCGAGCAGTACTTC. Encoded protein: CASTIAGGEQYF.

The rearrangement joins TRBV7-3 to TRBJ2-3, with 7 bases fitting TRBD1. Germline V gene sequence: CDR1 SGHTA, CDR2 FQGTGA. V was clipped by 2 bases and J by 6 bases; unmatched bases: 2. There are 13 residues in the CDR3. CDR3 region: CASSLGQVDTQYF. In nucleotides, the CDR3 is TGTGCCAGCAGCTTAGGACAGGTGGATACGCAGTATTTT.

In its sample, this clonotype was seen a few times. The chain joins TRBV7-8 to TRBJ2-5, with TRBD2 identical over 8 bases. The better agreement between TRBJ2-7 and the DNA end casts doubt on the J call. The CDR3 has 15 amino acids. Germline values: CDR1 SGHVS, CDR2 FQNEAQ. This chain's CDR3 is CASSLLGGLVGEQYF. DNA for the CDR3: TGTGCCAGCAGCTTATTAGGGGGACTAGTAGGCGAGCAGTACTTC.

This chain uses TRBV27 with TRBJ2-1, with D tentatively TRBD1 (6 bases). The germline gives CDR1 MNHEY, CDR2 SMNVEV (reference sequence). This CDR3 has 15 amino acids. Trimming left V 2 bases short and J 1 base short, with 9 bases between. CDR3 sequence reads: CASSLRQVSYNEQFF. Written as DNA, the CDR3 is TGTGCCAGCAGTTTACGACAGGTATCCTACAATGAGCAGTTCTTC.

This clonotype was recorded at least ten times. The rearrangement joins TRBV4-2 to TRBJ2-7, with D perhaps TRBD1 (6 bases). Trimming removed 0 bases from V and 0 bases from J, with 9 bases in between. The CDR3 has 15 amino acids. Germline V gene data show CDR1 as LGHNA and CDR2 as YNFKEQ. CDR3 residues: CASSQDLDSSYEQYF. CDR3 nucleotide sequence: TGTGCCAGCAGCCAAGATCTGGACAGCTCCTACGAGCAGTACTTC.

The chain has TRBV20-1 and TRBJ1-1, with 7 bases matching TRBD1. Germline V lookup: CDR1 DFQATT, CDR2 SNEGSKA (reference sequence). Trimming removed 3 bases from V and 4 bases from J; junction bases left unmatched: 8. The CDR3 is made up of 14 amino acids. CDR3 region: CSASLSGGRTEAFF. CDR3 nucleotide sequence: TGCAGTGCTAGTCTCTCAGGGGGTCGCACTGAAGCTTTCTTT.

The rearrangement joins TRBV30 to TRBJ1-5; 9 bases match TRBD1. The germline gives CDR1 GTSNPN, CDR2 SVGIG (reference sequence). The J segment lost 7 bases and the V segment lost 2 bases, leaving 9 bases of the junction unmatched. The CDR3 runs 15 residues. The CDR3 DNA reads TGTGCCTGGAGTCGTAACACAGGGGGCAGACAGCCCCAGCATTTT. Residues: CAWSRNTGGRQPQHF.

This clonotype was recorded only once. The chain couples TRBV30 to TRBJ2-6; D uncertain. V was trimmed by 5 bases and J by 3 bases, leaving 5 bases between them. The CDR3 is 12 amino acids. Per the germline V gene, CDR1 is GTSNPN and CDR2 is SVGIG (reference sequence). As DNA, the CDR3 is TGTGCCTGGGAGTTTGGGGCCAACGTCCTGACTTTC. This sequence encodes CAWEFGANVLTF. Supplemented by reference TRBV30 and TRBJ2-6, the full variable domain reads SQTIHQWPATLVQPVGSPLSLECTVEGTSNPNLYWYRQAAGRGLQLLFYSVGIGQISSEVPQNLSASRPQDRQFILSSKKLLLSDSGFYLCAWEFGANVLTFGAGSRLTVL.

This clonotype has just a few counts. The genes are TRBV5-6 and TRBJ2-2, with D possibly being TRBD1 (6 bases). There are 15 residues in the CDR3. Germline CDR1 SGHDT, CDR2 YYEEEE. Trimming pared 1 base from V and 2 bases from J, leaving 9 bases between. The CDR3 here is CASSLTGTNTGELFF. CDR3 DNA: TGTGCCAGCAGCTTGACAGGGACCAACACCGGGGAGCTGTTTTTT.